A single sample is the source of the 8 T cell receptor beta chains below, sequenced in a study of T cell repertoires in cytomegalovirus infection. A single record per CDR3 protein comes from TCRdb applying MiXCR to the reads. The sample carries 900,000 to 950,000 distinct CDR3 sequences, 31% recorded once. These receptors lack a known antigen. Sequencing used cultured CD8+ T cells from PBMCs, obtained from culture after CMV antigen stimulation. The receptors were gathered from a human donor in good health (CMV status not recorded). Some clones in this sample may be carry-over from other donors' samples.

The gene calls are TRBV27 and TRBJ2-2; no definite D call. Trimming took 4 bases from V and 5 from J, leaving 8 bases between them. CDR3 length: 13 residues. Germline V gives CDR1 MNHEY, CDR2 SMNVEV (reference sequence). CDR3 nucleotide sequence: TGTGCCAGCAGTTACCTGATGACCGGGGAGCTGTTTTTT. This codes for CASSYLMTGELFF.

This clonotype was counted a single time. The rearrangement uses TRBV5-1 and TRBJ2-1; 8 bases are shared with TRBD1. The CDR3 extends over 15 amino acids. Germline V gives CDR1 SGHRS, CDR2 YFSETQ. The junction had 4 bases not matched to a gene; V was cut back by 0 bases and J by 5 bases. CDR3 DNA: TGCGCCAGCAGCTTGGCCAGGGGGCATAACAATGAGCAGTTCTTC. Translating gives CASSLARGHNNEQFF.

The J gene is TRBJ2-7, the V gene TRBV27; D might be TRBD2 (5 bases). Trimming removed 3 bases at V and 4 bases at J, with 37 bases between. The CDR3 extends over 22 amino acids. In germline, CDR1 is MNHEY, CDR2 SMNVEV (reference sequence). CDR3 sequence: CASSFEGPWEPSGSFLFYEQYV. DNA for the CDR3: TGTGCCAGCAGTTTCGAGGGCCCTTGGGAGCCCTCAGGCTCCTTTCTTTTTTACGAGCAGTACGTC.

The V and J genes are TRBV28 and TRBJ2-5; D possibly uses TRBD1 or TRBD2 (5 bases each). The CDR3 runs 15 residues. The germline CDR1 and CDR2 sequences are MDHEN and SYDVKM. Trimming left V 5 bases short and J 4 bases short, with 17 bases between. In nucleotides, the CDR3 is TGTGCCAGCAGTGTACCGGGACCTCCTGGAGAGACCCAGTACTTC. This codes for CASSVPGPPGETQYF.

The rearrangement links TRBV12-5 to TRBJ1-5; perhaps TRBD1 as D (6 bases). CDR1 LGHNT and CDR2 FRNRAP come from the germline V gene. The CDR3 contains 17 residues. V was pared by 0 bases and J by 0 bases, with 12 bases between. The CDR3 is CASGLVARGYSNQPQHF. The CDR3, as DNA: TGTGCTAGTGGTTTGGTTGCCAGGGGATATAGCAATCAGCCCCAGCATTTT.

This chain uses TRBV2 with TRBJ1-2, with TRBD1 matching over 11 bases. Germline V gene data show CDR1 as SNHLY and CDR2 as FYNNEI. The CDR3 covers 12 residues. With 10 bases clipped from V and 7 bases from J, the junction kept 5 bases outside the gene matches. CDR3 nucleotides: TGTGCCAAGGACAGGGGGCTTTTTGGCTACACCTTC. Translating it yields CAKDRGLFGYTF.

This clonotype appeared a few times. This chain uses TRBV10-3 with TRBJ2-5; no firm D call. Trimming cost V 3 bases and J 2 bases, with 16 bases left between them. CDR1 is ENHRY and CDR2 is SYGVKD in the germline V gene. CDR3 length: 16 residues. CDR3 protein: CAISETPTGIQETQYF. Here the CDR3 DNA reads TGTGCCATCAGTGAAACCCCGACCGGTATTCAAGAGACCCAGTACTTC.

This clonotype was seen just once. A much larger clone sits a single nucleotide away, making a read error possible. The rearrangement joins TRBV12-3 or TRBV12-4 to TRBJ1-3, with D unclear. The CDR3 contains 13 residues. The CDR3 region has the DNA TGTGCCAACAGTCCTCATACGGGAAACACCATATATTTT. Translated: CANSPHTGNTIYF.